The 2 T cell receptor beta chains presented below share a single source sample, sequenced in a study of blood T cell repertoires in COVID-19. Libraries were prepared by immunoSEQ multiplex PCR; TCRdb keeps only in-frame clonotypes and omits some of them. In the table there are fewer than 150,000 clones, just under 90% of which are singletons. The material sequenced was peripheral blood. The receptors originated from a woman aged 45-65 years with acute or convalescent COVID-19.

V gene TRBV27 combines with J gene TRBJ2-2; D uncertain. This CDR3 is 15 amino acids long. Germline values: CDR1 MNHEY, CDR2 SMNVEV (reference sequence). V lost 2 bases, J lost 1 base, and 8 bases lay in between. The CDR3 spells CASSLKRENTGELFF. In DNA form, the CDR3 reads TGTGCCAGCAGTTTAAAAAGAGAGAACACCGGGGAGCTGTTTTTT.

The chain uses TRBV25-1 and TRBJ2-5, with 8 bases that match TRBD1. Germline V gene sequence: CDR1 MGHDK, CDR2 SYGVNS. Losses at the gene ends were 4 bases for V and 5 bases for J; bases not matched to a gene: 9. This CDR3 has 15 residues. DNA for the CDR3: TGTGCCAGCAGTGCAGGGGGCGGTCCCGGGGAGACCCAGTACTTC. Its translation: CASSAGGGPGETQYF.